The source of this TCR beta chain is a study of T cell responses to AZD1222 COVID-19 vaccine. TCRdb's table, derived via immunoSEQ multiplex PCR, lists solely in-frame clones and lacks some. This table holds fewer than 120,000 clones, about 85% found once. Points from the study as a whole: Unmutated variant regions reportedly attract nearly half of all spike-specific TCRs. At 160-218 and 743-854, vaccine-associated CD4 TCRs were dominant, and they spanned spike. An increase in Spike-specific TCR breadth and depth was observed after two AZD1222 doses.

CDR1 and CDR2 (germline): LGHDT, YNNKEL (reference sequence). V lost 0 bases and J 3 bases, leaving 11 bases between the germline ends. The CDR3 totals 15 residues. Comment on this clone: The antigen is undetermined.

Specimen: peripheral blood, collected on day 0 of AZD1222 vaccination. The sequence was obtained from an adult in good health. V gene TRBV3-1 (or the pseudogene TRBV3-2) combines with J gene TRBJ1-1; D is ambiguous. DNA for the CDR3: TGTGCCAGCAGCCAAGAAATGGCCCGTTACACTGAAGCTTTCTTT. It is translated as CASSQEMARYTEAFF.